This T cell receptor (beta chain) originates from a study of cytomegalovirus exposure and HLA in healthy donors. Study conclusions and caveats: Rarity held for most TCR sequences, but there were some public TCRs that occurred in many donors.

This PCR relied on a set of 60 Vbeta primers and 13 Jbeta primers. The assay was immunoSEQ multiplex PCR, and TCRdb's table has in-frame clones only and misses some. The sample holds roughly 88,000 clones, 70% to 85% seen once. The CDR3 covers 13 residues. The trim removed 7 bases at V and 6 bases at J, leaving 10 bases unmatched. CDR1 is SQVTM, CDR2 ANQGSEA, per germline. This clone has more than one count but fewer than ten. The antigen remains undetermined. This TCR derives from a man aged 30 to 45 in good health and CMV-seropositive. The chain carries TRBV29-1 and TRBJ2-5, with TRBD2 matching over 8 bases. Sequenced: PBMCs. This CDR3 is CSAVSGSTKTQYF. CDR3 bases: TGCAGCGCTGTGAGCGGGAGTACGAAGACCCAGTACTTC.